One and the same sample provided the 2 T cell receptor beta chains below, sequenced in a study of CD4 and CD8 cells across lung adenocarcinoma regions. TCRdb re-derived calls from the PCR reads in MiXCR, one entry per CDR3 protein. The sample consists of more than 15,000 distinct CDR3 sequences, 46% of them appearing once. The sample consisted of CD4+ T cells from the margin of a lung tumor. The receptors come from a male donor with lung adenocarcinoma. The CD4 and CD8 labels of this study may be unreliable.

The genes are TRBV4-1 and TRBJ1-3; D uncertain. The CDR3 covers 13 residues. CDR1 MGHRA and CDR2 YSYEKL come from the germline V gene. The V gene lost 0 bases and the J gene lost 6 bases, with 6 bases spanning the gap. CDR3 sequence reads: CASSQDWENTIYF. Written as DNA, the CDR3 is TGCGCCAGCAGCCAAGACTGGGAAAACACCATATATTTT.

This clonotype was detected ten times or more. The chain recombines TRBV7-2 with TRBJ1-2, with D tentatively TRBD1 (6 bases). Trimming removed 3 bases at V and 7 bases at J, with 15 bases between. The length of the CDR3 is 14 residues. CDR1 is SGHTA, CDR2 FQGNSA, per germline. DNA for the CDR3: TGTGCCAGCAGCTTGGGGGCCCTAAGGCTTGGCTACACCTTC. Translation: CASSLGALRLGYTF.